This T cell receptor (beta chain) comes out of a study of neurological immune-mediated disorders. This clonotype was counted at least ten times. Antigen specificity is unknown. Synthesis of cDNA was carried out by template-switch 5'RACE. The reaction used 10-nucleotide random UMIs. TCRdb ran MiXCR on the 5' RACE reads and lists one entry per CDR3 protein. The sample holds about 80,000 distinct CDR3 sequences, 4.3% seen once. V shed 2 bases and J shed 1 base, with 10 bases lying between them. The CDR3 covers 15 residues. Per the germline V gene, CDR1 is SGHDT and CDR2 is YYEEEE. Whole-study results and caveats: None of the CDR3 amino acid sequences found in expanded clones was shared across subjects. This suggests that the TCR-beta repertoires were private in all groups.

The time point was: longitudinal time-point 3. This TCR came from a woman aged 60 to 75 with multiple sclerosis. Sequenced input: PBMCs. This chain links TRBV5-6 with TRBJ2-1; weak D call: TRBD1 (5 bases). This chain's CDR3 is CASSFDSISYNEQFF. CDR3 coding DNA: TGTGCCAGCAGCTTCGACAGCATTTCCTACAATGAGCAGTTCTTC.